This is a list of T cell receptor beta chains from one sample in a study of blood T cell repertoires in COVID-19. Here immunoSEQ multiplex PCR was the method, and the copy in TCRdb shows in-frame clones only, minus some. The sample contains 200,000 to 300,000 clones, approximately 85% of which appear only once. The specimen was peripheral blood. Receptor source: a woman in her twenties or thirties with acute or convalescent COVID-19. Both conserved end residues are part of each CDR3. D genes are given only for firm matches. Some rows mark clone size as missing; the rest say once, few, many or name a class of expanded clone.

V gene	J gene	clone size	D gene	CDR3 length	CDR3 protein	CDR3 DNA
TRBV12-3/TRBV12-4	TRBJ2-1	-	-	12	CASSLIRDEQFF	TGTGCCAGCAGTCTAATTCGGGATGAGCAGTTCTTC
TRBV5-1	TRBJ2-3	-	-	15	CASSLVLAGTDTQYF	TGCGCCAGCAGCTTGGTTCTAGCTGGCACAGATACGCAGTATTTT
TRBV30	TRBJ1-6	-	-	14	CAWSGAGIFPPLHF	TGTGCCTGGAGTGGAGCAGGGATATTTCCACCCCTCCACTTT
TRBV29-1	TRBJ2-7	-	TRBD1	15	CSVEGTGISSYEQYF	TGCAGCGTTGAGGGGACAGGGATCTCTTCCTACGAGCAGTACTTC
TRBV6-2/TRBV6-3	TRBJ2-3	-	-	16	CASSYSISGGTDTQYF	TGTGCCAGCAGTTACTCGATTTCCGGGGGCACAGATACGCAGTATTTT
TRBV7-2	TRBJ2-1	-	TRBD1	14	CASSSRDSYNEQFF	TGTGCCAGCAGCTCCCGGGACAGTTACAATGAGCAGTTCTTC
TRBV4-3	TRBJ1-1	-	-	15	CASSQAGQQGVPAFF	TGCGCCAGCAGCCAAGCCGGACAGCAAGGGGTCCCGGCTTTCTTT
TRBV11-2	TRBJ1-6	-	-	16	CASSYKQVSYNSPLHF	TGTGCCAGCAGCTACAAACAGGTTTCCTATAATTCACCCCTCCACTTT
TRBV11-3	TRBJ2-2	-	TRBD1	15	CASSDDRGLAGELFF	TGTGCCAGCAGCGACGACAGGGGGCTGGCCGGGGAGCTGTTTTTT
TRBV19	TRBJ1-2	-	-	15	CASSIDWGLLDGYTF	TGTGCCAGTAGTATAGATTGGGGCCTCCTCGATGGCTACACCTTC
TRBV4-3	TRBJ1-4	once	-	16	CASSQDGGGSNEKLFF	TGCGCCAGCAGCCAAGATGGGGGGGGCTCTAATGAAAAACTGTTTTTT
TRBV5-6	TRBJ1-5	-	-	14	CASSLQGGNQPQHF	TGTGCCAGCAGCTTACAGGGTGGAAATCAGCCCCAGCATTTT
TRBV5-4	TRBJ2-7	-	-	14	CASSSGVQVYEQYF	TGTGCCAGCAGCTCCGGGGTGCAGGTCTACGAGCAGTACTTC
TRBV7-2	TRBJ2-3	-	-	15	CASSLEAGITDTQYF	TGTGCCAGCAGCTTAGAGGCGGGGATCACAGATACGCAGTATTTT
TRBV24-1	TRBJ2-7	once	TRBD1	14	CATSEGQGADEQYF	TGTGCCACCAGTGAAGGACAGGGGGCCGATGAGCAGTACTTC
TRBV6-1	TRBJ1-2	-	-	14	CASSYGGGNYGYTF	TGTGCCAGCAGTTATGGCGGGGGTAACTATGGCTACACCTTC
TRBV25-1	TRBJ2-5	-	TRBD2	17	CASSESPLAALQETQYF	TGTGCCAGCAGTGAATCCCCCCTAGCGGCCCTCCAAGAGACCCAGTACTTC
TRBV5-1	TRBJ2-5	once	TRBD1	13	CASSPDREETQYF	TGCGCCAGCAGCCCGGACAGGGAGGAGACCCAGTACTTC
TRBV7-8	TRBJ2-7	-	-	15	CASSLAAGAPYEQYF	TGTGCCAGCAGCTTAGCCGCAGGGGCCCCATACGAGCAGTACTTC
TRBV10-3	TRBJ2-2	-	TRBD2	14	CAISEAGGTGELFF	TGTGCCATCAGTGAAGCGGGAGGGACCGGGGAGCTGTTTTTT
TRBV12-5	TRBJ1-5	-	TRBD1	15	CASGLRDRANQPQHF	TGTGCTAGTGGTTTAAGGGACAGGGCGAATCAGCCCCAGCATTTT
TRBV27	TRBJ2-7	-	TRBD1	15	CASSLSGTGPNEQYF	TGTGCCAGCAGTTTATCGGGGACAGGTCCAAACGAGCAGTACTTC
TRBV3-1/TRBV3-2	TRBJ2-7	-	-	14	CASSRRAIFYEQYF	TGTGCCAGCAGCCGCAGGGCGATATTCTACGAGCAGTACTTC
TRBV7-2	TRBJ2-3	-	TRBD2	17	CASRGASGQTSTDTQYF	TGTGCCAGCAGAGGGGCTAGCGGCCAGACTAGCACAGATACGCAGTATTTT
TRBV19	TRBJ1-1	-	-	14	CASSIAEYRTVAFF	TGTGCCAGTAGTATAGCAGAATACCGGACAGTAGCTTTCTTT
TRBV20-1	TRBJ2-1	once	-	11	CSASGIYEQFF	TGCAGTGCTAGCGGGATCTATGAGCAGTTCTTC
TRBV5-1	TRBJ2-1	-	TRBD2	15	CASSLAGGNYNEQFF	TGCGCCAGCAGCTTAGCGGGAGGCAACTACAATGAGCAGTTCTTC
TRBV5-6	TRBJ2-7	-	-	13	CASSMDSSYEQYF	TGTGCCAGCAGCATGGACAGCTCCTACGAGCAGTACTTC
TRBV27	TRBJ1-1	-	-	13	CASGMTGNTEAFF	TGTGCCAGCGGGATGACAGGGAACACTGAAGCTTTCTTT
TRBV12-3/TRBV12-4	TRBJ2-7	-	-	13	CASSLADGSEQYF	TGTGCCAGCAGTTTAGCCGACGGGTCCGAGCAGTACTTC
TRBV12-3/TRBV12-4	TRBJ1-3	-	TRBD1	13	CASSRGQGDTIYF	TGTGCCAGCAGCCGCGGACAGGGCGACACCATATATTTT
TRBV19	TRBJ2-3	-	-	14	CASSIGLSTDTQYF	TGTGCCAGTAGTATCGGACTAAGCACAGATACGCAGTATTTT
TRBV12-3/TRBV12-4	TRBJ1-4	-	-	12	CALRGSNEKLFF	TGTGCCCTCCGGGGGTCTAATGAAAAACTGTTTTTT
TRBV9	TRBJ1-2	-	-	14	CASSGRGANYGYTF	TGTGCCAGCAGCGGCCGGGGAGCTAACTATGGCTACACCTTC
TRBV2	TRBJ1-1	-	TRBD1	13	CASSEERQGMTFF	TGTGCCAGCAGTGAAGAGAGACAGGGGATGACTTTCTTT
TRBV30	TRBJ1-6	-	TRBD1	17	CAWSVRGGTGDNSPLHF	TGTGCCTGGAGTGTTCGGGGAGGGACAGGGGATAATTCACCCCTCCACTTT
TRBV5-6	TRBJ1-5	-	-	17	CASSLAEEVGRNQPQHF	TGTGCCAGCAGCTTGGCCGAGGAGGTGGGTAGGAATCAGCCCCAGCATTTT
TRBV7-7	TRBJ1-5	-	-	12	CASSSRYQPQHF	TGTGCCAGCAGCTCCAGGTATCAGCCCCAGCATTTT
TRBV7-2	TRBJ1-6	-	-	16	CASNPMGAGVNSPLHF	TGTGCCAGCAACCCCATGGGGGCAGGGGTAAATTCACCCCTCCACTTT
TRBV30	TRBJ1-4	-	-	13	CAWTTGGTGKLFF	TGTGCCTGGACCACCGGAGGGACGGGAAAACTGTTTTTT
TRBV4-3	TRBJ2-1	-	-	13	CASSQGVYNEQFF	TGCGCCAGCAGCCAAGGAGTCTACAATGAGCAGTTCTTC
TRBV12-2	TRBJ2-7	-	-	18	CASRLTLRSWDRGYEQYF	TGTGCAAGTCGCTTAACCCTTCGGAGCTGGGACAGGGGCTACGAGCAGTACTTC
TRBV6-5	TRBJ1-5	-	-	14	CASRPTGGNQPQHF	TGTGCCAGCAGACCGACAGGCGGGAATCAGCCCCAGCATTTT
TRBV27	TRBJ2-4	-	-	18	CASSLGALGTLAKNIQYF	TGTGCCAGCAGTTTAGGGGCACTTGGAACACTAGCCAAAAACATTCAGTACTTC
TRBV7-2	TRBJ2-1	-	-	12	CASSTPAPEQFF	TGTGCCAGCAGCACCCCCGCGCCTGAGCAGTTCTTC
TRBV30	TRBJ1-1	-	-	13	CAWSVSGGREAFF	TGTGCCTGGAGTGTATCGGGTGGCCGTGAAGCTTTCTTT
TRBV3-1/TRBV3-2	TRBJ1-5	-	TRBD1	18	CASSLQGTGVFSNQPQHF	TGTGCCAGCAGCCTCCAGGGGACAGGGGTGTTTTCCAATCAGCCCCAGCATTTT
TRBV20-1	TRBJ2-5	-	TRBD2	15	CSASGAGGPRETQYF	TGCAGTGCTAGTGGAGCGGGAGGGCCGCGGGAGACCCAGTACTTC